The 24 T cell receptor beta chains reported below all come from one sample, sequenced in a study of blood T cell repertoires in COVID-19. TCRdb keeps only in-frame clones here, not all; method: immunoSEQ multiplex PCR. Among around 300,000 clones, about nine tenths were seen once, and the ten largest hold 2% to 2.5%. The sequencing sample was made of peripheral blood. These receptors all stem from a middle-aged man with acute or convalescent COVID-19.

The chain couples TRBV18 to TRBJ1-5, with 8 bases identical to TRBD1. The CDR3 is made up of 14 amino acids. The ends lost 2 bases at V and 10 bases at J; junction bases unmatched: 7. From germline, CDR1 is KGHSH and CDR2 LQKENI. The CDR3 loop reads CASSPMTGESPQHF. The CDR3 nucleotides are TGTGCCAGCTCACCAATGACAGGGGAATCCCCCCAGCATTTT.

The genes are TRBV30 and TRBJ2-1; possibly TRBD2 for D (5 bases). Looked up from germline, CDR1 is GTSNPN and CDR2 is SVGIG (reference sequence). The CDR3 is 13 residues long. V lost 0 bases to trimming and J lost 6 bases, with 9 bases between them. CDR3 DNA sequence: TGTGCCTGGAGTGTTGCTAGCACCAATGAGCAGTTCTTC. Translating it yields CAWSVASTNEQFF.

The chain uses TRBV6-5 and TRBJ2-2, with 12 nucleotides matching TRBD1. The V gene's germline CDR1 is MNHEY and CDR2 SVGAGI. V was clipped by 10 bases and J by 7 bases; unmatched bases: 10. This CDR3 region has 15 residues. CDR3 sequence: CAISPGQGAIGELFF. In DNA form, the CDR3 reads TGTGCCATTTCCCCGGGACAGGGGGCCATCGGGGAGCTGTTTTTT.

The genes are TRBV4-1 and TRBJ1-4, with D perhaps matching TRBD1 (5 bases). Germline V CDR1 and CDR2: MGHRA, YSYEKL. V was pared by 0 bases and J by 7 bases, with 18 bases between. The CDR3 covers 17 residues. CDR3 sequence reads: CASSQDPRRGGVEKLFF. The CDR3 nucleotides are TGCGCCAGCAGCCAAGATCCAAGGAGGGGCGGCGTTGAAAAACTGTTTTTT.

The rearrangement joins TRBV7-3 to TRBJ2-2, with D possibly being TRBD2 (6 bases). Trimming left V 5 bases short and J 4 bases short, with 17 bases between. This CDR3 comprises 16 residues. Germline V gene sequence: CDR1 SGHTA, CDR2 FQGTGA. Written as DNA, the CDR3 is TGTGCCAGCAGCCCAATCGGCCAGGGAGGCACCGGGGAGCTGTTTTTT. Translating gives CASSPIGQGGTGELFF.

J is TRBJ1-1 and V is TRBV7-9; TRBD1 is a possible D gene (6 bases). V lost 8 bases and J lost 8, with 12 bases in between. The CDR3 is made up of 11 amino acids. From germline, CDR1 is SEHNR and CDR2 FQNEAQ (reference sequence). CDR3 nucleotides: TGTGCCAGCGGGAGGGGGGGAGAAGCTTTCTTT. This sequence encodes CASGRGGEAFF.

The V and J genes are TRBV19 and TRBJ2-3, with 7 nucleotides matching TRBD1. The CDR3 has 15 residues. The V segment lost 3 bases and the J segment 2 bases; nucleotides outside the gene matches: 5. Germline values: CDR1 LNHDA, CDR2 SQIVND (reference sequence). The CDR3 is CASSIEGGFTDTQYF. The DNA of the CDR3 is TGTGCCAGTAGTATTGAAGGGGGCTTCACAGATACGCAGTATTTT.

CDR3 residues: CASSSGLAGGPNTGELFF. The CDR3 DNA sequence: TGCGCCAGCAGCTCGGGACTAGCGGGGGGCCCGAACACCGGGGAGCTGTTTTTT. The chain uses TRBV5-1 and TRBJ2-2; 15 bases map to TRBD2. The CDR3 runs 18 residues. V gave up 3 bases and J gave up 0 bases; unmatched junction bases: 3. CDR1 and CDR2 from the germline V gene are SGHRS and YFSETQ.

The CDR3 loop reads CASTQGQSHGNTIYF. The CDR3 region has the DNA TGTGCCAGCACCCAGGGACAGTCTCATGGAAACACCATATATTTT. The chain couples TRBV5-6 to TRBJ1-3; 7 bases fit TRBD1. V was clipped by 6 bases and J by 3 bases; unmatched bases: 9. CDR3 length equals 15 residues. Germline V gives CDR1 SGHDT, CDR2 YYEEEE. The whole variable domain, filled in from reference TRBV5-6 and TRBJ1-3, reads DAGVTQSPTHLIKTRGQQVTLRCSPKSGHDTVSWYQQALGQGPQFIFQYYEEEERQRGNFPDRFSGHQFPNYSSELNVNALLLGDSALYLCASTQGQSHGNTIYFGEGSWLTVV.

The DNA of the CDR3 is TGTGCCAGCAGCTTGCCTAGACAGGGAGATGGCTACACCTTC. This encodes CASSLPRQGDGYTF. The rearrangement links TRBV5-4 to TRBJ1-2, with 7 bases lining up with TRBD1. The CDR3 totals 14 residues. V was clipped by 1 base and J by 6 bases; unmatched bases: 6. CDR1 and CDR2 from the germline V gene are SGHNT and YYREEE (reference sequence).

V usage is TRBV23-1 and J usage is TRBJ1-5; TRBD1 matches at 8 bases. TRBV23-1 is an ORF; its function is uncertain. The J segment lost 0 bases and the V segment lost 0 bases, leaving 10 bases of the junction unmatched. This CDR3 comprises 19 residues. Here the CDR3 reads CASSQSRLVTGVSNQPQHF. CDR3 bases: TGCGCCAGCAGTCAATCGAGGTTGGTGACAGGGGTTAGCAATCAGCCCCAGCATTTT.

The genes are TRBV19 and TRBJ2-5; 7 nucleotides agree with TRBD2. Germline V gene sequence: CDR1 LNHDA, CDR2 SQIVND (reference sequence). J was trimmed by 1 base and V by 5 bases; bases with no gene match: 10. This CDR3 has 16 amino acids. DNA for the CDR3: TGTGCCAGTAGTCCCCGTTTGTCGGGGGGCCAAGAGACCCAGTACTTC. Its translation: CASSPRLSGGQETQYF.

This clone has a handful of counts. The chain employs TRBV10-2 and TRBJ1-2; maybe TRBD1 (5 bases). The germline V gene has CDR1 WSHSY and CDR2 SAAADI. V lost 3 bases, J lost 7 bases, and 9 bases lay in between. This CDR3 region has 12 residues. In DNA form, the CDR3 reads TGCGCCAGCAGTGACAGGGCGTCTGGCTACACCTTC. Translated, it gives CASSDRASGYTF.

The chain joins TRBV7-6 to TRBJ1-1; D not certain. This CDR3 has 15 residues. Germline V gene data show CDR1 as SGHVS and CDR2 as FNYEAQ. Trimming removed 1 base from V and 0 bases from J, with 9 bases in between. The CDR3 DNA sequence: TGTGCCAGCAGCTTAGTTCCAGACTTGAACACTGAAGCTTTCTTT. It translates to CASSLVPDLNTEAFF.

The chain couples TRBV25-1 to TRBJ2-1; TRBD2 agrees at 7 bases. V lost 8 bases, J lost 3 bases, and 7 bases stayed unmatched. This CDR3 has 14 residues. CDR1 is MGHDK and CDR2 is SYGVNS in the germline V gene. CDR3: CASSLAASYNEQFF. CDR3 nucleotide sequence: TGTGCCAGCTCTCTAGCGGCAAGCTACAATGAGCAGTTCTTC.

The chain is built from TRBV7-2 and TRBJ2-7; TRBD2 agrees at 9 bases. The germline V gene has CDR1 SGHTA and CDR2 FQGNSA. CDR3 length: 15 amino acids. The V and J ends lost 5 bases and 6 bases, in that order; junction bases with no gene match: 11. This CDR3 reads CASSKGLAPSAEQYF. The CDR3 DNA is TGTGCCAGCAGCAAGGGACTAGCCCCCTCCGCCGAGCAGTACTTC.

This chain joins TRBV5-1 and TRBJ2-3; possibly TRBD1 for D (5 bases). The CDR3 is 15 residues long. Trimming stripped 0 bases from V and 0 bases from J, with 8 bases between. Germline CDR1 and CDR2: SGHRS and YFSETQ. CDR3 amino acids: CASSLDRPSTDTQYF. The CDR3 DNA sequence: TGCGCCAGCAGCTTGGACAGGCCCAGCACAGATACGCAGTATTTT.

The chain couples TRBV20-1 to TRBJ1-2; unclear D gene. This CDR3 has 10 amino acids. V was pared by 6 bases and J by 6 bases, with 8 bases between. Germline-derived CDR1 and CDR2 are DFQATT and SNEGSKA (reference sequence). CDR3 in amino acids: CSARPNGYTF. CDR3 in DNA: TGCAGTGCCCGCCCTAATGGCTACACCTTC.

The chain links TRBV18 to TRBJ1-2; 7 bases agree with TRBD1. CDR1 and CDR2 (germline): KGHSH, LQKENI. There are 15 residues in the CDR3. J was trimmed by 5 bases and V by 3 bases; bases with no gene match: 9. The CDR3 loop is CASSPTGNRRYGYTF. CDR3 DNA sequence: TGTGCCAGCTCACCGACAGGGAACCGACGGTATGGCTACACCTTC.

The chain is built from TRBV6-6 and TRBJ1-5; D is undetermined. Trimming pared 1 base from V and 7 bases from J, leaving 5 bases between. CDR3 size: 12 residues. Germline assignment: CDR1 MNHNY and CDR2 SVGAGI (reference sequence). Written as DNA, the CDR3 is TGTGCCAGCAGTTACTATGCGCAGCCCCAGCATTTT. This sequence encodes CASSYYAQPQHF.

The chain combines TRBV3-1 (or the pseudogene TRBV3-2) with TRBJ1-5, with TRBD1 identical over 9 bases. Germline lookup yields CDR1 LGHDT and CDR2 YNNKEL (reference sequence). CDR3 length: 15 residues. The ends lost 3 bases at V and 2 bases at J; junction bases unmatched: 2. The CDR3: CASSQGDRGNQPQHF. CDR3 sequence (DNA): TGTGCCAGCAGCCAGGGGGACAGGGGCAATCAGCCCCAGCATTTT.

CDR3 coding DNA: TGTGCCAGCAGACACAACGCGAACACCGGGGAGCTGTTTTTT. The encoded protein is CASRHNANTGELFF. The chain recombines TRBV11-3 with TRBJ2-2, with D unclear. Germline assignment: CDR1 SGHNT and CDR2 YENEEA. V dropped 6 bases and J dropped 0 bases, with 8 bases sitting between them. The CDR3 has 14 amino acids.

The V gene is TRBV3-1 (or the pseudogene TRBV3-2), the J gene TRBJ2-2, with D maybe TRBD1 (5 bases). V was shortened by 6 bases and J by 2 bases, with 13 bases between the two germline ends. The CDR3 totals 15 residues. The V gene's germline CDR1 is LGHDT and CDR2 YNNKEL (reference sequence). The CDR3: CASRASGRNTGELFF. CDR3 nucleotides: TGTGCCAGCAGGGCTTCAGGGCGAAACACCGGGGAGCTGTTTTTT.

The V gene is TRBV4-1, the J gene TRBJ2-5, with D perhaps matching TRBD2 (7 bases). Trimming stripped 4 bases from V and 5 bases from J, with 17 bases between. CDR1 and CDR2 from the germline V gene are MGHRA and YSYEKL. This CDR3 region has 15 residues. The CDR3 sequence: CASSRTPGGWETQYF. In nucleotides, the CDR3 is TGCGCCAGCAGCCGTACCCCGGGGGGCTGGGAGACCCAGTACTTC.